A selection of T cell receptor beta chains follows, all from one sample in a study of blood T cell repertoires in COVID-19. Sequencing used immunoSEQ multiplex PCR; TCRdb keeps in-frame clones, though not all of them. Seen here are approximately 220,000 clones, about nine tenths observed once, and the top ten hold 2% to 2.5%. The sample comprised peripheral blood. The receptors were gathered from a woman in her fifties or sixties with acute or convalescent COVID-19. CDR3s include the opening cysteine and the closing phenylalanine or tryptophan. The order of the fields is D gene, J gene, V gene, clone size, CDR3 DNA, CDR3 protein. A D gene is named only where the DNA matches it firmly. Clone size, where shown, is once, few, many, or a class for clones that have expanded.

d_gene: -
j_gene: TRBJ2-1
v_gene: TRBV5-1
abundance: -
CDR3nt: TGCGCCAGCAGCTTGGGGGCCCGAGAGGAGCAGTTCTTC
CDR3aa: CASSLGAREEQFF

d_gene: -
j_gene: TRBJ2-3
v_gene: TRBV6-6
abundance: few
CDR3nt: TGTGCCAGCAGTCCCGGGGAGGAATCGACGCAGTATTTT
CDR3aa: CASSPGEESTQYF

d_gene: TRBD1
j_gene: TRBJ2-3
v_gene: TRBV10-3
abundance: once
CDR3nt: TGTGCCATCAGTACCGGGACAGGGGCTACAGATACGCAGTATTTT
CDR3aa: CAISTGTGATDTQYF

d_gene: -
j_gene: TRBJ1-2
v_gene: TRBV24-1
abundance: -
CDR3nt: TGTGCCACCAGTGAACCGGACACCTCCTATGGCTACACCTTC
CDR3aa: CATSEPDTSYGYTF

d_gene: -
j_gene: TRBJ2-3
v_gene: TRBV12-3/TRBV12-4
abundance: -
CDR3nt: TGTGCCAGCACCTACACAGATACGCAGTATTTT
CDR3aa: CASTYTDTQYF

d_gene: -
j_gene: TRBJ2-7
v_gene: TRBV7-2
abundance: -
CDR3nt: TGTGCCAGCAGCTTTCAGGGCGGCTCCTACGAGCAGTACTTC
CDR3aa: CASSFQGGSYEQYF

d_gene: -
j_gene: TRBJ1-2
v_gene: TRBV5-1
abundance: -
CDR3nt: TGCGCCAGCAGACCAGACAACTTCTATGGCTACACCTTC
CDR3aa: CASRPDNFYGYTF

d_gene: TRBD2
j_gene: TRBJ2-1
v_gene: TRBV6-2/TRBV6-3
abundance: -
CDR3nt: TGTGCCAGCAGCCTCCGGACTAGCGGGATTTACCCTTACAATGAGCAGTTCTTC
CDR3aa: CASSLRTSGIYPYNEQFF

d_gene: -
j_gene: TRBJ2-1
v_gene: TRBV6-5
abundance: -
CDR3nt: TGTGCCAGCAGTTACTCCGGGTGGAATGAGCAGTTCTTC
CDR3aa: CASSYSGWNEQFF

d_gene: -
j_gene: TRBJ1-2
v_gene: TRBV7-2
abundance: -
CDR3nt: TGTGCCAGCAGCTTTGTGGGGCCTAACTATGGCTACACCTTC
CDR3aa: CASSFVGPNYGYTF